Presented here are 15 T cell receptor beta chains from one specimen sequenced in a study of T cell changes during pregnancy in multiple sclerosis. The protocol was immunoSEQ multiplex PCR, while the TCRdb copy is restricted to in-frame clones and leaves out a portion. The data hold about 20,000 clones, with roughly nine tenths observed a single time. The material sequenced was CD8+ T cells from peripheral blood mononuclear cells, taken in the second trimester of pregnancy. The source of these receptors is a female donor in good health, enrolled as a control in a pregnancy study.

The gene calls are TRBV29-1 and TRBJ2-7, with a tentative D call TRBD2 (7 bases). Germline values: CDR1 SQVTM, CDR2 ANQGSEA. CDR3 length: 14 amino acids. Deletions cut 2 bases from V and 4 bases from J, with 15 bases between. The CDR3 DNA follows: TGCAGCGTTGAATCGGCGGGAGACAGGTACGAGCAGTACTTC. This gives the protein CSVESAGDRYEQYF.

The V gene is TRBV19, the J gene TRBJ2-7, with D perhaps TRBD2 (6 bases). The germline V and J ends were trimmed by 5 bases and 8 bases, with 16 bases remaining between them. Per germline, CDR1 LNHDA and CDR2 SQIVND (reference sequence). There are 13 residues in the CDR3. As DNA, the CDR3 is TGTGCCAGTAGTCCCCGTCCCGGGGGACAGCAGTACTTC. Its protein is CASSPRPGGQQYF.

The chain uses TRBV27 and TRBJ2-7; D is perhaps TRBD1 (6 bases). The CDR3 has 12 residues. V lost 2 bases to trimming and J lost 4 bases, with 6 bases between them. The germline V gene has CDR1 MNHEY and CDR2 SMNVEV (reference sequence). In DNA form, the CDR3 reads TGTGCCAGCAGTTTAAGGGGGTACGAGCAGTACTTC. Its translation: CASSLRGYEQYF.

The rearrangement joins TRBV30 to TRBJ2-2, with a tentative D call TRBD1 (6 bases). Germline V gene data show CDR1 as GTSNPN and CDR2 as SVGIG (reference sequence). The CDR3 totals 17 residues. V was cut by 1 base and J by 4 bases, with 19 bases left in between. CDR3 loop: CAWSDLMAGEATGELFF. CDR3 DNA: TGTGCCTGGAGTGACCTAATGGCAGGGGAAGCCACCGGGGAGCTGTTTTTT. Looking up the rest from reference TRBV30 and TRBJ2-2 gives the full variable domain: SQTIHQWPATLVQPVGSPLSLECTVEGTSNPNLYWYRQAAGRGLQLLFYSVGIGQISSEVPQNLSASRPQDRQFILSSKKLLLSDSGFYLCAWSDLMAGEATGELFFGEGSRLTVL.

The chain carries TRBV4-1 and TRBJ1-5; D gene unclear. The germline V and J ends were trimmed by 0 bases and 8 bases, with 17 bases remaining between them. This CDR3 comprises 16 residues. Per germline, CDR1 MGHRA and CDR2 YSYEKL. For the CDR3, the DNA is TGCGCCAGCAGCCAAGATCAAAAGTTTTCCGGGGAGCCCCAGCATTTT. Its protein product is CASSQDQKFSGEPQHF.

This clone has only a few counts. The chain is built from TRBV6-4 and TRBJ2-3; D perhaps matches TRBD2 (6 bases). There are 15 residues in the CDR3. CDR1 is MRHNA and CDR2 is SNTAGT in the germline V gene. Trimming left V 5 bases short and J 2 bases short, with 14 bases between. The CDR3 bases are TGTGCCAGCAGTTTGGTGGGAGGAGACACAGATACGCAGTATTTT. Encoded protein: CASSLVGGDTDTQYF.

This chain uses TRBV7-8 with TRBJ2-3; 11 bases fit TRBD2. The V gene end was trimmed by 2 bases and the J gene end by 1 base; junction bases not matched to a gene: 11. This CDR3 has 19 amino acids. Germline lookup yields CDR1 SGHVS and CDR2 FQNEAQ. The CDR3 sequence: CASSLIDSGGAGGTDTQYF. The CDR3 bases are TGTGCCAGCAGCTTAATCGATAGCGGGGGGGCAGGGGGCACAGATACGCAGTATTTT.

The V gene is TRBV2, the J gene TRBJ1-2; TRBD1 might be the D (6 bases). Trimming cost V 7 bases and J 4 bases, with 13 bases left between them. This CDR3 comprises 13 residues. Germline-derived CDR1 and CDR2 are SNHLY and FYNNEI. The CDR3 region is CASMTGELYGYTF. The CDR3 nucleotides are TGTGCCAGCATGACAGGAGAACTCTATGGCTACACCTTC.

In its sample, this clone was seen once. The chain recombines TRBV2 with TRBJ2-7; 7 bases line up with TRBD2. Losses at the gene ends were 2 bases for V and 6 bases for J; bases not matched to a gene: 10. Germline V gene lookup returns CDR1 SNHLY and CDR2 FYNNEI. The CDR3 is 15 amino acids. The CDR3 is CASSETAGVQFEQYF. CDR3 bases: TGTGCCAGCAGTGAAACCGCGGGAGTTCAATTCGAGCAGTACTTC. The whole variable domain, filled in from reference TRBV2 and TRBJ2-7, reads EPEVTQTPSHQVTQMGQEVILRCVPISNHLYFYWYRQILGQKVEFLVSFYNNEISEKSEIFDDQFSVERPDGSNFTLKIRSTKLEDSAMYFCASSETAGVQFEQYFGPGTRLTVT.

The chain joins TRBV6-4 to TRBJ2-1; D is unclear. Trimming took 3 bases from V and 1 from J, leaving 7 bases between them. Germline lookup yields CDR1 MRHNA and CDR2 SNTAGT. The CDR3 runs 14 residues. The CDR3 sequence is CASSEYLSYNEQFF. CDR3 coding DNA: TGTGCCAGCAGTGAATACTTGTCCTACAATGAGCAGTTCTTC.

The rearrangement joins TRBV27 to TRBJ1-2, with TRBD1 identical over 9 bases. From germline, CDR1 is MNHEY and CDR2 SMNVEV (reference sequence). The CDR3 extends over 14 amino acids. V lost 2 bases and J lost 6; bases outside the gene matches: 4. CDR3 residues: CASSLNGQGNGYTF. The DNA of the CDR3 is TGTGCCAGCAGTTTAAACGGACAGGGGAATGGCTACACCTTC.

This rearrangement joins TRBV19 to TRBJ1-1; D call uncertain. Trimming pared 4 bases from V and 4 bases from J, leaving 10 bases between. Germline values: CDR1 LNHDA, CDR2 SQIVND (reference sequence). CDR3 length: 13 residues. The CDR3 region has the DNA TGTGCCAGTAGTACCAAATTCGGCACTGAAGCTTTCTTT. This translates into CASSTKFGTEAFF.

The genes are TRBV28 and TRBJ2-3; maybe TRBD2 (6 bases). V was trimmed by 1 base and J by 2 bases, leaving 13 bases between them. This CDR3 is built from 16 residues. Germline V gene data show CDR1 as MDHEN and CDR2 as SYDVKM. This CDR3 reads CASSLLGGQVTDTQYF. Here the CDR3 DNA reads TGTGCCAGCAGTTTATTGGGAGGACAAGTCACAGATACGCAGTATTTT.

The CDR3 DNA reads TGTGCCAGCAGCGGGACAGGGGGAGAGACCCAGTACTTC. As protein: CASSGTGGETQYF. The chain uses TRBV6-5 and TRBJ2-5, with TRBD1 matching over 11 bases. The CDR3 contains 13 residues. Germline CDR1 reads MNHEY; CDR2 reads SVGAGI. V lost 6 bases, J lost 4 bases, and 1 base stayed unmatched.

For the CDR3, the DNA is TGTGCCAGCAGTGTTTATGCGGGGACTGAAGCTTTCTTT. It yields the protein CASSVYAGTEAFF. V gene TRBV2 combines with J gene TRBJ1-1; D unclear. CDR3 length: 13 amino acids. The germline V and J ends were trimmed by 4 bases and 5 bases, with 11 bases remaining between them. The germline gives CDR1 SNHLY, CDR2 FYNNEI. Combining the CDR3 with reference TRBV2 and TRBJ1-1 gives the whole variable domain EPEVTQTPSHQVTQMGQEVILRCVPISNHLYFYWYRQILGQKVEFLVSFYNNEISEKSEIFDDQFSVERPDGSNFTLKIRSTKLEDSAMYFCASSVYAGTEAFFGQGTRLTVV.